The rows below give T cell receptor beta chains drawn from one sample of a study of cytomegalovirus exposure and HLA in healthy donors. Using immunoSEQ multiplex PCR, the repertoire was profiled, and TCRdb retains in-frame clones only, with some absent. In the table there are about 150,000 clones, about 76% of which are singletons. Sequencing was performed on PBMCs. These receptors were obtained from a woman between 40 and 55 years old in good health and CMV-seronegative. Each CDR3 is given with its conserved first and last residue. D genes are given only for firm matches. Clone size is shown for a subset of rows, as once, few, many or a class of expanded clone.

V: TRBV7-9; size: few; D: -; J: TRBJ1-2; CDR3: CASSLATGQRGGGYTF; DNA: TGTGCCAGCAGCTTGGCTACAGGGCAGCGGGGGGGCGGCTACACCTTC
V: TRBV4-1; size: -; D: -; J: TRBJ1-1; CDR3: CASSLPGSEAFF; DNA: TGCGCCAGCAGCCTCCCAGGGTCTGAAGCTTTCTTT
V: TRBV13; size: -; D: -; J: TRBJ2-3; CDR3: CASSLSGSTDTQYF; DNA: TGTGCCAGCAGCCTATCGGGTAGCACAGATACGCAGTATTTT
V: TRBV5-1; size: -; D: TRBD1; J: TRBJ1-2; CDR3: CASSLAAGTGYGYTF; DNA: TGCGCCAGCAGCTTGGCCGCCGGGACAGGGTATGGCTACACCTTC
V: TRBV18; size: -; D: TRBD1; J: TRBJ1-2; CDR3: CASSLPSDRGLYGYTF; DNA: TGTGCCAGCTCACTTCCTTCGGACAGGGGGCTGTATGGCTACACCTTC
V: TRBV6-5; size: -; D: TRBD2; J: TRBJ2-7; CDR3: CAVGGGGRREQYF; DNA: TGTGCTGTCGGGGGGGGCGGTCGGCGCGAGCAGTACTTC
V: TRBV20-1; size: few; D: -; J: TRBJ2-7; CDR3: CSAGTGREQYF; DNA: TGCAGTGCCGGAACAGGGCGCGAGCAGTACTTC
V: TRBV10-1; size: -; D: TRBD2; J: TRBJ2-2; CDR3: CASSESWTSGATGELFF; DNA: TGCGCCAGCAGTGAGTCCTGGACTAGCGGGGCGACCGGGGAGCTGTTTTTT
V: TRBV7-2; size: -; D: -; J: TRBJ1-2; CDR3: CASSPGTNDYGYTF; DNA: TGTGCCAGCTCACCCGGGACAAACGACTATGGCTACACCTTC
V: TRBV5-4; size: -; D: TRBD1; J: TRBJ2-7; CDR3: CASSRGTGGSYEQYF; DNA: TGTGCCAGCAGCCGAGGGACAGGTGGTTCCTACGAGCAGTACTTC
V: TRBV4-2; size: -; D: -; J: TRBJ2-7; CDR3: CASSQEASSYEQYF; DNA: TGTGCCAGCAGCCAAGAGGCCAGTTCCTACGAGCAGTACTTC
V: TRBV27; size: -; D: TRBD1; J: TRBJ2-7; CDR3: CASSFQGQTYEQYF; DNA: TGTGCCAGCAGTTTCCAGGGACAGACCTACGAGCAGTACTTC
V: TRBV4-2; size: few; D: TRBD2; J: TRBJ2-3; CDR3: CASSQETSGGAPDTQYF; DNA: TGTGCCAGCAGCCAAGAAACAAGCGGGGGGGCTCCAGATACGCAGTATTTT
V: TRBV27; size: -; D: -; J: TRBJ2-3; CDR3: CASSSPQGWKTDTQYF; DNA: TGTGCCAGCAGTTCCCCCCAGGGGTGGAAAACAGATACGCAGTATTTT
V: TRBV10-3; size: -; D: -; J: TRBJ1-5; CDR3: CAISDYDQPQHF; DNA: TGTGCCATCAGTGACTACGATCAGCCCCAGCATTTT
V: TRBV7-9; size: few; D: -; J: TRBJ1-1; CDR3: CASSPYRAPEAFF; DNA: TGTGCCAGCAGCCCCTACAGGGCCCCTGAAGCTTTCTTT
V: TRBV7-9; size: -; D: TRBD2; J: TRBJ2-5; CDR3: CASSLERTSGGEAETQYF; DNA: TGTGCCAGCAGCTTAGAACGCACTAGCGGGGGGGAGGCGGAGACCCAGTACTTC
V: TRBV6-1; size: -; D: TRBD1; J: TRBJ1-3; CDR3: CASSEGLQGASGNTIYF; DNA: TGTGCCAGCAGTGAAGGGCTACAGGGGGCCTCTGGAAACACCATATATTTT
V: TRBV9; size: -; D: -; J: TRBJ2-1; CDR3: CASSVAMAGTYNEQFF; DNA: TGTGCCAGCAGCGTAGCTATGGCAGGGACTTACAATGAGCAGTTCTTC
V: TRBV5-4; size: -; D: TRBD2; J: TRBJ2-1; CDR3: CASSLGLAGGFNEQFF; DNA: TGTGCCAGCAGCTTGGGTCTAGCGGGGGGGTTCAATGAGCAGTTCTTC
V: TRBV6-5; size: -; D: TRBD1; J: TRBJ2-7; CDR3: CASSSPRDRGFHEQYF; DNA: TGTGCCAGCAGTTCCCCCCGGGACAGGGGTTTTCACGAGCAGTACTTC
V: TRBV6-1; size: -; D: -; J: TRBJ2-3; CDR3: CASSVGVGLDTQYF; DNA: TGTGCCAGCAGTGTAGGAGTGGGGCTGGATACGCAGTATTTT
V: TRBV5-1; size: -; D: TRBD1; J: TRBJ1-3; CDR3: CASSGTGVVGNTIYF; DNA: TGCGCCAGCAGCGGGACAGGGGTTGTTGGAAACACCATATATTTT
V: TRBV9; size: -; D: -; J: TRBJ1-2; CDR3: CASSETDILLANYGYTF; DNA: TGTGCCAGCAGCGAGACGGATATCTTACTAGCTAACTATGGCTACACCTTC
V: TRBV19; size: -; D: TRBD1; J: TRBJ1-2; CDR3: CASSPVAGGNYGYTF; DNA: TGTGCCAGTAGTCCTGTCGCAGGGGGCAACTATGGCTACACCTTC
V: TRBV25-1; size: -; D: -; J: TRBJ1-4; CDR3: CASRDTYNEKLFF; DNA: TGTGCCAGCCGGGACACCTATAATGAAAAACTGTTTTTT
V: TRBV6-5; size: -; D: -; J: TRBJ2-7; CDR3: CASTTKVGGGEQYF; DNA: TGTGCCAGCACTACGAAGGTGGGGGGTGGCGAGCAGTACTTC
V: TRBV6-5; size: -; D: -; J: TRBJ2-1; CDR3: CASIRLREEQFF; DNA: TGTGCCAGCATTAGACTCAGGGAAGAGCAGTTCTTC
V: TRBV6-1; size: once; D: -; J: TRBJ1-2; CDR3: CASIGGSVYGYTF; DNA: TGTGCCAGCATCGGGGGTTCGGTCTATGGCTACACCTTC
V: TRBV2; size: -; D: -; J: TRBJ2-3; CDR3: CASSDLYTQYF; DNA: TGTGCCAGCAGCGACTTGTATACGCAGTATTTT
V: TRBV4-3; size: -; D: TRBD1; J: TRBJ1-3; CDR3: CASSRGTLGQGVYSGNTIYF; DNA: TGCGCCAGCAGCCGAGGGACACTGGGACAGGGTGTTTACTCTGGAAACACCATATATTTT
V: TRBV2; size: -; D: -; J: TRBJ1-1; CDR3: CASSTSQGMNTEAFF; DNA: TGTGCCAGCAGTACCAGCCAGGGGATGAACACTGAAGCTTTCTTT
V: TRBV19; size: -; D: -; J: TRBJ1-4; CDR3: CASSILHASATNEKLFF; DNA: TGTGCCAGTAGTATCTTACACGCCTCTGCAACTAATGAAAAACTGTTTTTT
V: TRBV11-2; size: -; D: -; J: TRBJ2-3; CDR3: CASSSGWGRQGEGDTQYF; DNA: TGTGCCAGCAGCTCAGGATGGGGAAGACAAGGGGAAGGGGATACGCAGTATTTT
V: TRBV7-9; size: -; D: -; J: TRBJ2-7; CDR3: CASSLAGGSYEQYF; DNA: TGTGCCAGCAGCTTAGCAGGGGGTAGCTACGAGCAGTACTTC
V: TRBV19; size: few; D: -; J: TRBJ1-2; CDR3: CASTGYNYGYTF; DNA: TGTGCCAGCACAGGATATAACTATGGCTACACCTTC
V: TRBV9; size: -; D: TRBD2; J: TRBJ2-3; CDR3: CASSVERRGGTDTQYF; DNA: TGTGCCAGCAGCGTAGAGAGGCGGGGGGGCACAGATACGCAGTATTTT
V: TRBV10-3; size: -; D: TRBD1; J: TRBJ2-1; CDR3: CATGQGALNEQFF; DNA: TGTGCCACCGGACAGGGGGCTCTAAATGAGCAGTTCTTC
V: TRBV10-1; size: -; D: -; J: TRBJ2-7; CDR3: CASSERRGTYEQYF; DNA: TGCGCCAGCAGTGAGCGGAGAGGGACCTACGAGCAGTACTTC
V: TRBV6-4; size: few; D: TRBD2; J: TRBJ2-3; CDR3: CASSGTSGAVDTQYF; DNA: TGTGCCAGCAGTGGAACTAGCGGGGCGGTAGATACGCAGTATTTT
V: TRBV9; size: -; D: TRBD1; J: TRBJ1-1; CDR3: CASSPGTGWGGTEAFF; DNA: TGTGCCAGCAGCCCGGGGACAGGGTGGGGAGGCACTGAAGCTTTCTTT
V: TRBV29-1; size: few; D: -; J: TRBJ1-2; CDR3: CSVARGNKRGYTF; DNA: TGCAGCGTTGCGCGGGGTAATAAGAGGGGCTACACCTTC
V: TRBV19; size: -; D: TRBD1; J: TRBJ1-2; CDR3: CASSIGGGTGDYYGYTF; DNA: TGTGCCAGTAGTATAGGAGGAGGGACAGGGGACTACTATGGCTACACCTTC
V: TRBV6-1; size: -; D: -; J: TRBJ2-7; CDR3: CASSSGHDYEQYF; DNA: TGTGCCAGCAGCTCCGGACACGACTACGAGCAGTACTTC
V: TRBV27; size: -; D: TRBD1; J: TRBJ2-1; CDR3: CASRTGTGVWDEQFF; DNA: TGTGCCAGCAGGACGGGGACAGGGGTGTGGGATGAGCAGTTCTTC
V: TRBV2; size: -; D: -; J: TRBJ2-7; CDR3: CASSEATASQSRGYEQYF; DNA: TGTGCCAGCAGTGAAGCCACGGCTAGTCAGAGCCGGGGTTACGAGCAGTACTTC
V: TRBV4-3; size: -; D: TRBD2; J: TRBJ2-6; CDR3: CASSQEAAGRAGGANVLTF; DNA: TGCGCCAGCAGCCAAGAAGCGGCAGGGCGAGCGGGAGGGGCCAACGTCCTGACTTTC
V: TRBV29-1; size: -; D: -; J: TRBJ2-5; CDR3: CSVELTIGETQYF; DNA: TGCAGCGTTGAATTGACGATCGGGGAGACCCAGTACTTC
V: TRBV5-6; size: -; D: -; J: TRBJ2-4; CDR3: CASSFRGSLAKNIQYF; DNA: TGTGCCAGCAGTTTTCGCGGTTCACTAGCCAAAAACATTCAGTACTTC
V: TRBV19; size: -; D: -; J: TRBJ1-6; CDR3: CASSILAGVFGSPLHF; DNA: TGTGCCAGTAGTATCCTCGCCGGGGTTTTTGGTTCACCCCTCCACTTT
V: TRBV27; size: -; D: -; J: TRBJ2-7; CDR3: CASSRIGPGTYEQYF; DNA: TGTGCCAGCAGCCGTATTGGGCCAGGGACATACGAGCAGTACTTC
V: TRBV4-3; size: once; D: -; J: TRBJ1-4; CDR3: CASSQTSGVSEKLFF; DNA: TGCGCCAGCAGCCAAACATCAGGGGTTAGTGAAAAACTGTTTTTT
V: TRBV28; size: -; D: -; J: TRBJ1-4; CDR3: CASTIRQPFNEKLFF; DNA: TGTGCCAGCACCATTCGACAGCCATTTAATGAAAAACTGTTTTTT
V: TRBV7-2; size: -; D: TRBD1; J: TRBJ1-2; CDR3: CASTYRDRNYYGYTF; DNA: TGTGCCAGCACGTACCGGGACAGGAATTACTATGGCTACACCTTC
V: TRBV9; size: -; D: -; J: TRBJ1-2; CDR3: CASSVNRDGGYTF; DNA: TGTGCCAGCAGCGTAAACAGGGACGGCGGCTACACCTTC